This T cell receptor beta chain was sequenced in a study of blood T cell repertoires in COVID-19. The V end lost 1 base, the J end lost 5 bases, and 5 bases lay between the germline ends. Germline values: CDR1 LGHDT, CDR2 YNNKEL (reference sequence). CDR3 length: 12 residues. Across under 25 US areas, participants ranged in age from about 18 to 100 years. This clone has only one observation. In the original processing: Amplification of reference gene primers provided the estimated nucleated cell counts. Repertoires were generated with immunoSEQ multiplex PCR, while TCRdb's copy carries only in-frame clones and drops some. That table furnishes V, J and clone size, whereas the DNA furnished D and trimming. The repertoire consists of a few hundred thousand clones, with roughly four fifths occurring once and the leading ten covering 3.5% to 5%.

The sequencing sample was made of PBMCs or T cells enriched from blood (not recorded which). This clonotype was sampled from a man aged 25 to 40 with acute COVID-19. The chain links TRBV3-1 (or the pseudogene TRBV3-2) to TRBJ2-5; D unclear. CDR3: CASSQAEETQYF. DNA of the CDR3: TGTGCCAGCAGCCAAGCTGAGGAGACCCAGTACTTC.